A selection of T cell receptor beta chains follows, all from one sample in a study of shared clonotypes between healthy human individuals. This table comes from immunoSEQ multiplex PCR, and its TCRdb copy is limited to in-frame clones, with some not included. Here the sample spans about 2.2 million clones, around 93% being singletons. What was sequenced was naive CD8+ T cells from PBMCs. These receptors were collected from a man aged 18 to 30 in good health. Some clones in this sample may be carry-over from other donors' samples. Both conserved end residues are part of each CDR3. The D gene is left open where the match is weak. The size of a clone is reported for some rows only, either as once, few or many, or as a class for expanded clones.

V	size	D	J	CDR3	DNA
TRBV27	NA	NA	TRBJ2-7	CASHRVTSAYEQYF	TGTGCCAGCCACAGGGTCACCTCCGCGTACGAGCAGTACTTC
TRBV7-9	NA	TRBD1	TRBJ1-3	CASSEGTGNFPSGNTIYF	TGTGCCAGCAGCGAAGGGACAGGCAATTTCCCCTCCGGAAACACCATATATTTT
TRBV6-5	NA	NA	TRBJ2-1	CASSYVRRGSYNEQFF	TGTGCCAGCAGTTACGTGAGGAGGGGCTCCTACAATGAGCAGTTCTTC
TRBV7-9	NA	NA	TRBJ2-3	CASSPSTDTQYF	TGTGCCAGCAGCCCATCCACAGATACGCAGTATTTT
TRBV27	NA	NA	TRBJ2-4	CASPPPRGLAKNIQYF	TGTGCCTCGCCCCCACCCAGGGGTTTAGCCAAAAACATTCAGTACTTC
TRBV7-9	NA	TRBD1	TRBJ2-4	CASSESRQGVGKNIQYF	TGTGCCAGCAGCGAGTCTAGACAGGGGGTCGGCAAAAACATTCAGTACTTC
TRBV28	NA	NA	TRBJ2-5	CASSFPSSEETQYF	TGTGCCAGCAGTTTTCCCTCTAGCGAAGAGACCCAGTACTTC
TRBV9	NA	TRBD2	TRBJ2-1	CASSAGLAGTNEQFF	TGTGCCAGCAGCGCGGGACTAGCGGGAACCAATGAGCAGTTCTTC
TRBV11-3	NA	TRBD2	TRBJ2-6	CARGRGISGANVLTF	TGTGCCCGGGGGAGGGGAATCTCTGGGGCCAACGTCCTGACTTTC
TRBV4-1	NA	NA	TRBJ2-1	CASSRVGSNEQFF	TGCGCCAGCAGCCGAGTGGGGAGCAATGAGCAGTTCTTC
TRBV11-2	NA	TRBD2	TRBJ2-7	CASSLVASGRAEQYF	TGTGCCAGCAGCTTAGTGGCTAGCGGGAGGGCCGAGCAGTACTTC
TRBV2	NA	NA	TRBJ2-7	CASSERQVVQYF	TGTGCCAGCAGTGAAAGGCAGGTTGTGCAGTACTTC
TRBV28	NA	NA	TRBJ2-1	CASRGPYNEQFF	TGTGCCAGCAGAGGGCCATACAATGAGCAGTTCTTC
TRBV5-1	NA	NA	TRBJ1-3	CASSSVAGGARNTIYF	TGCGCCAGCAGCTCGGTAGCAGGCGGCGCGCGAAACACCATATATTTT
TRBV4-1	once	NA	TRBJ2-1	CASSPKGQGGEQFF	TGCGCCAGCAGCCCAAAGGGGCAGGGGGGGGAGCAGTTCTTC
TRBV28	NA	NA	TRBJ2-1	CASSLRFSQNEQFF	TGTGCCAGCAGTTTGAGGTTTTCGCAGAATGAGCAGTTCTTC
TRBV9	NA	NA	TRBJ2-5	CASSVAGQGHGETQYF	TGTGCCAGCAGCGTAGCAGGTCAGGGCCACGGGGAGACCCAGTACTTC
TRBV15	NA	NA	TRBJ1-2	CATSRRGTAYGYTF	TGTGCCACCAGCCGACGGGGGACGGCTTATGGCTACACCTTC
TRBV10-1	NA	TRBD1	TRBJ2-1	CASSEREAGGFKVAEQFF	TGCGCCAGCAGCGAAAGGGAGGCAGGGGGCTTCAAAGTAGCGGAGCAGTTCTTC
TRBV27	NA	TRBD1	TRBJ2-4	CASSPGTGGTIQYF	TGTGCCAGCAGTCCCGGGACAGGGGGGACCATTCAGTACTTC
TRBV4-2	NA	TRBD2	TRBJ2-7	CASSQDRLAGVSYEQYF	TGTGCCAGCAGCCAAGACCGACTAGCGGGCGTCTCCTACGAGCAGTACTTC
TRBV7-3	NA	TRBD2	TRBJ2-1	CASSPTLAGTSGRNEQFF	TGTGCCAGCAGCCCTACGCTGGCCGGGACTAGCGGGAGGAATGAGCAGTTCTTC
TRBV7-9	NA	TRBD1	TRBJ2-5	CASSSRKPTGGQETQYF	TGTGCCAGCAGCTCCCGAAAACCGACAGGGGGCCAAGAGACCCAGTACTTC
TRBV7-9	once	NA	TRBJ2-7	CASSLEVGRDYEQYF	TGTGCCAGCAGCTTAGAGGTGGGGCGGGACTACGAGCAGTACTTC
TRBV4-1	NA	TRBD2	TRBJ2-1	CASSQPGLAGSGEQFF	TGCGCCAGCAGCCAACCGGGACTAGCGGGGTCTGGTGAGCAGTTCTTC
TRBV7-9	NA	NA	TRBJ2-3	CASSLALPDTQYF	TGTGCCAGCAGCTTAGCGCTTCCAGATACGCAGTATTTT
TRBV25-1	NA	NA	TRBJ1-6	CASSGTESYNSPLHF	TGTGCCAGCAGTGGGACAGAGTCTTATAATTCACCCCTCCACTTT
TRBV28	NA	TRBD2	TRBJ2-7	CASSPSGRERYEQYF	TGTGCCAGCAGTCCGAGTGGGCGGGAGAGGTACGAGCAGTACTTC
TRBV9	NA	TRBD2	TRBJ2-5	CASSVDPSRSGSSQETQYF	TGTGCCAGCAGCGTAGACCCCTCACGAAGCGGGAGTAGCCAAGAGACCCAGTACTTC
TRBV7-8	NA	NA	TRBJ1-1	CASSFNRGNTEAFF	TGTGCCAGCAGCTTTAATAGGGGGAACACTGAAGCTTTCTTT
TRBV7-9	NA	NA	TRBJ2-3	CASTPWAGSTDTQYF	TGTGCCAGCACCCCGTGGGCGGGCAGCACAGATACGCAGTATTTT
TRBV9	NA	TRBD2	TRBJ2-2	CASSASGRAITGELFF	TGTGCCAGCAGCGCTAGCGGGAGGGCCATCACCGGGGAGCTGTTTTTT
TRBV14	few	NA	TRBJ2-7	CASSQVQGGEQYF	TGTGCCAGCAGCCAAGTTCAGGGGGGCGAGCAGTACTTC
TRBV5-7	NA	NA	TRBJ1-5	CASAYIGPQHF	TGTGCCAGCGCCTACATCGGACCCCAGCATTTT
TRBV9	NA	NA	TRBJ2-2	CASSQWGEELFF	TGTGCCAGCAGCCAATGGGGTGAGGAGCTGTTTTTT
TRBV7-2	NA	TRBD2	TRBJ2-3	CASSSFQTSGYSTDTQYF	TGTGCCAGCAGTAGCTTCCAGACTAGCGGGTATAGCACAGATACGCAGTATTTT
TRBV6-6	few	NA	TRBJ2-7	CASSYSVEQYF	TGTGCCAGCAGTTACTCGGTCGAGCAGTACTTC
TRBV7-9	NA	NA	TRBJ1-2	CASSLSGYNYGYTF	TGTGCCAGCAGCTTGTCCGGGTACAACTATGGCTACACCTTC
TRBV9	NA	TRBD1	TRBJ2-7	CASSPTGDRGIEQYF	TGTGCCAGCAGCCCTACGGGGGACAGGGGGATCGAGCAGTACTTC
TRBV19	few	NA	TRBJ1-1	CASSRGPTEAFF	TGTGCCAGTAGTAGAGGGCCCACTGAAGCTTTCTTT
TRBV9	NA	NA	TRBJ1-2	CASTTRTDEGGYTF	TGTGCCAGCACGACCCGGACCGACGAGGGTGGCTACACCTTC
TRBV11-2	NA	TRBD2	TRBJ2-1	CASSTLLAGGYNEQFF	TGTGCCAGCAGCACCCTACTAGCGGGCGGCTACAATGAGCAGTTCTTC
TRBV7-9	NA	TRBD1	TRBJ2-3	CASSLVPGQGLDTQYF	TGTGCCAGCAGCTTAGTCCCGGGACAGGGCCTAGATACGCAGTATTTT
TRBV19	NA	NA	TRBJ1-1	CASSMGRGWTEAFF	TGTGCCAGTAGTATGGGACGGGGATGGACTGAAGCTTTCTTT
TRBV7-9	once	TRBD1	TRBJ2-7	CASGPVTGGSYEQYF	TGTGCCAGCGGTCCGGTGACAGGGGGCTCCTACGAGCAGTACTTC